The rows below give T cell receptor beta chains drawn from one sample of a study of CD8 T cells in Susac syndrome. TCRdb reprocessed the immunoSEQ multiplex PCR reads via MiXCR and lists one record per CDR3 protein. The table includes a few hundred thousand distinct CDR3 sequences, about 90% detected once. Sequenced: CD4+ T cells from PBMCs. These receptors came from a human donor with multiple sclerosis. CDR3s include the opening cysteine and the closing phenylalanine or tryptophan. Each record gives: CDR3 protein, CDR3 DNA, D gene, J gene, clone size, V gene. A D gene is named only where the DNA matches it firmly. Part of the rows lack a size; the others show once, few, many or a class for expanded clones.

CDR3aa: CSVAPWTSGSDEQYF
CDR3nt: TGCAGCGTTGCCCCCTGGACTAGCGGGAGCGACGAGCAGTACTTC
d_gene: TRBD2
j_gene: TRBJ2-7
abundance: -
v_gene: TRBV29-1

CDR3aa: CASSRDRDTEAFF
CDR3nt: TGTGCCAGCTCAAGGGACAGGGACACTGAAGCTTTCTTT
d_gene: TRBD1
j_gene: TRBJ1-1
abundance: few
v_gene: TRBV18

CDR3aa: CASSRGPSPGELFF
CDR3nt: TGTGCCAGCAGCAGGGGTCCATCTCCCGGGGAGCTGTTTTTT
d_gene: -
j_gene: TRBJ2-2
abundance: -
v_gene: TRBV6-5

CDR3aa: CASSLMASGSHEQFF
CDR3nt: TGCGCCAGCAGCTTAATGGCTAGCGGGAGCCATGAGCAGTTCTTC
d_gene: TRBD2
j_gene: TRBJ2-1
abundance: -
v_gene: TRBV5-1

CDR3aa: CASSLRLGGRTEAFF
CDR3nt: TGTGCCAGCAGCCTGCGCTTGGGGGGGCGTACTGAAGCTTTCTTT
d_gene: -
j_gene: TRBJ1-1
abundance: -
v_gene: TRBV5-6

CDR3aa: CASQKPGQGRSGNTIYF
CDR3nt: TGTGCCAGCCAGAAACCGGGACAGGGGAGAAGTGGAAACACCATATATTTT
d_gene: TRBD1
j_gene: TRBJ1-3
abundance: -
v_gene: TRBV11-2

CDR3aa: CASSLSSRRDTQYF
CDR3nt: TGCGCCAGCAGCTTGTCTAGCCGGCGGGATACGCAGTATTTT
d_gene: -
j_gene: TRBJ2-3
abundance: once
v_gene: TRBV5-1

CDR3aa: CAISELGGTEETQYF
CDR3nt: TGTGCCATCAGTGAGTTGGGGGGGACGGAAGAGACCCAGTACTTC
d_gene: TRBD2
j_gene: TRBJ2-5
abundance: -
v_gene: TRBV10-3

CDR3aa: CASSLDSFSYEQYF
CDR3nt: TGTGCCAGCAGCTTAGACTCGTTCTCCTACGAGCAGTACTTC
d_gene: -
j_gene: TRBJ2-7
abundance: -
v_gene: TRBV11-1

CDR3aa: CAWSVGGTTCNEQFF
CDR3nt: TGTGCCTGGAGTGTGGGGGGGACGACCTGCAATGAGCAGTTCTTC
d_gene: TRBD2
j_gene: TRBJ2-1
abundance: -
v_gene: TRBV30

CDR3aa: CSAVRDRAYNEQFF
CDR3nt: TGCAGTGCTGTCCGGGACAGGGCCTACAATGAGCAGTTCTTC
d_gene: TRBD1
j_gene: TRBJ2-1
abundance: -
v_gene: TRBV20-1

CDR3aa: CASTSAIFNSPLHF
CDR3nt: TGTGCCAGCACTTCTGCGATTTTTAATTCACCCCTCCACTTT
d_gene: -
j_gene: TRBJ1-6
abundance: -
v_gene: TRBV2

CDR3aa: CASRGHPYNEQFF
CDR3nt: TGTGCCAGTAGAGGACACCCTTACAATGAGCAGTTCTTC
d_gene: -
j_gene: TRBJ2-1
abundance: -
v_gene: TRBV19

CDR3aa: CASSLESVPPSHGYTF
CDR3nt: TGTGCCAGCAGCTTAGAGTCAGTCCCCCCGAGCCATGGCTACACCTTC
d_gene: -
j_gene: TRBJ1-2
abundance: -
v_gene: TRBV7-8

CDR3aa: CASSLMGRTLANYGYTF
CDR3nt: TGTGCCAGCAGCCTTATGGGACGGACTCTAGCTAACTATGGCTACACCTTC
d_gene: -
j_gene: TRBJ1-2
abundance: -
v_gene: TRBV7-8